This TCR beta chain was found in a study of shared clonotypes between healthy human individuals. Study-level information: A couple of women and a few men aged 18 to 49 made up the donors. Study-level points and caveats: Despite large depth, sorted-subset datasets appeared incompletely sequenced.

The donor cohort consisted entirely of Caucasian adults residing in Nashville, Tennessee. To note about this clone: The antigen is unknown. The germline gene is not matched at one end of the junction; a read error may be the cause.

The sorted-subset replicate PCRs were given around 200 ng DNA, which is tens of thousands of T cell genomes. Assay: immunoSEQ multiplex PCR; the TCRdb copy retains only in-frame clones and omits some. The sample has 2 million to 2.5 million clones; over 85% are singletons. This clonotype was sampled from a man aged 18-30 years in good health. Sequencing used naive CD4+ T cells sorted from blood. Subset in this sample: CD45RA+ positively selected.

CDR3 DNA sequence: TGTGCTAGCAGCCCCGCTGGGGTGGAGACCCAGTACTTC. This translates into CASSPAGVETQYF. V gene TRBV7-7 combines with J gene TRBJ2-5; D not certain. Germline V lookup: CDR1 SSHAT, CDR2 FNYEAQ (reference sequence). The CDR3 loop spans 13 amino acids.